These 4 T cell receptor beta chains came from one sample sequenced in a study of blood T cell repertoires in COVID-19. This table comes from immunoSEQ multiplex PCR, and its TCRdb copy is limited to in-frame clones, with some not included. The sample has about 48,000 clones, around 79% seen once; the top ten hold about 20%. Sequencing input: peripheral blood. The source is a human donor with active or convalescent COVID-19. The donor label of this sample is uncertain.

The CDR3 sequence is CASSELVSPLHF. Written as DNA, the CDR3 is TGTGCCAGCAGTGAGCTAGTTTCACCCCTCCACTTT. The rearrangement uses TRBV2 and TRBJ1-6; D remains ambiguous. Per the germline V gene, CDR1 is SNHLY and CDR2 is FYNNEI. V was shortened by 3 bases and J by 9 bases, with 6 bases between the two germline ends. CDR3 length equals 12 residues. Looking up the rest from reference TRBV2 and TRBJ1-6 gives the full variable domain: EPEVTQTPSHQVTQMGQEVILRCVPISNHLYFYWYRQILGQKVEFLVSFYNNEISEKSEIFDDQFSVERPDGSNFTLKIRSTKLEDSAMYFCASSELVSPLHFGNGTRLTVT.

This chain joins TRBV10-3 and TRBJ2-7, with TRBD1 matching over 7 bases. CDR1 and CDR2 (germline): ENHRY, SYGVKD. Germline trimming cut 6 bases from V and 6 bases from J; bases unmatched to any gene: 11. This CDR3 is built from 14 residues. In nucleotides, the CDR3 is TGTGCCATCAGAACCGGGACAGACCTCGGCGAGCAGTACTTC. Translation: CAIRTGTDLGEQYF.

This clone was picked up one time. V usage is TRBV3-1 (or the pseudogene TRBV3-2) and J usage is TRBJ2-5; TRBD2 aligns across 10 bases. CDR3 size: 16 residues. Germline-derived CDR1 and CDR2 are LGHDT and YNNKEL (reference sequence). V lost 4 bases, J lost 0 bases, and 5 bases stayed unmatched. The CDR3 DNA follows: TGTGCCAGCAGCCCGAAACTAGCGGGGTACCAAGAGACCCAGTACTTC. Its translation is CASSPKLAGYQETQYF.

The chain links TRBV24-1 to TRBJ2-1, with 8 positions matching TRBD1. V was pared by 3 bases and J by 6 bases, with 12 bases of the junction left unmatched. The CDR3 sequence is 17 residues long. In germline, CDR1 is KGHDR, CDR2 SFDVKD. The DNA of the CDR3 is TGTGCCACCAGTGATCCCTCCACCAGTACAGGGGGCAATGAGCAGTTCTTC. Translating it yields CATSDPSTSTGGNEQFF.